A selection of T cell receptor beta chains follows, all from one sample in a study of stem cell transplantation in POMP-related autoinflammatory disease. Produced via immunoSEQ multiplex PCR; TCRdb's table is partial and in-frame only. This sample has some 33,000 clones, with around 88% found just once. The input for sequencing was CD4+ T cells from PBMCs, taken before stem cell transplantation. These receptors were taken from a human donor with POMP-related autoinflammation and immune dysregulation (PRAID). The conserved cysteine and the conserved F or W are not part of the CDR3 here.

V gene	J gene	CDR3 protein
TRBV28	TRBJ2-5	ASKRYRGLRETQY
TRBV19	TRBJ2-3	ASGRRGGGDTQY
TRBV7-6	TRBJ2-1	ASSLARGGRTEGQF
TRBV7-3	TRBJ2-1	ASSLDRGREQF
TRBV9	TRBJ1-3	ASSTLGTVGNTIY
TRBV6-6	TRBJ1-2	ASSPVRGRTYGYT
TRBV4-1	TRBJ1-5	ASSHRTGEQPQH
TRBV15	TRBJ2-4	ATSSHNIQY
TRBV5-1	TRBJ2-3	ASSFRQGTNTQY
TRBV5-4	TRBJ1-5	ASSQERTGDQPQH
TRBV7-6	TRBJ2-2	ASSQEGSSGELF
TRBV9	TRBJ2-3	ASSGRASGTDTQY
TRBV5-6	TRBJ1-2	ASSLTGRYGYT
TRBV28	TRBJ2-7	ASSFVEGRRYEQY
TRBV5-4	TRBJ1-1	ASSLGGVEAEAF
TRBV7-9	TRBJ2-1	ASSLLDLATSYNEQF
TRBV18	TRBJ2-7	ASSVQVGSTPYEQY
TRBV2	TRBJ1-1	ASSVVDMNTEAF
TRBV4-2	TRBJ1-2	ASSQAGTVYGYT
TRBV7-3	TRBJ1-1	ASRQGRNTEAF
TRBV5-1	TRBJ2-6	ASGSTAGSGANVLT
TRBV5-6	TRBJ2-7	ASSPGLPHYEQY
TRBV5-6	TRBJ2-7	ASSLDPSSYEQY
TRBV4-2	TRBJ2-3	ASSQPDTQY
TRBV6-1	TRBJ2-1	ASSELRGDNEQF
TRBV5-1	TRBJ1-6	ASSFGTHYNSPLH
TRBV4-1	TRBJ1-6	ASSQGFRDRYNSPLH
TRBV6-5	TRBJ1-2	ASRSGGVNYGYT
TRBV7-9	TRBJ2-1	ASSPFWGGTAAHDEQF
TRBV4-1	TRBJ2-4	ASSQGTRNIQY
TRBV23-1	TRBJ2-3	ASSPSPGAWRGPGTDTQY
TRBV6-5	TRBJ1-5	ASNKRGQQPQH
TRBV4-1	TRBJ2-3	ASSQDRLAGDSDTQY
TRBV18	TRBJ1-4	ASSPTRYYNEKLF
TRBV18	TRBJ2-3	ASSPGKSTDTQY
TRBV6-4	TRBJ2-1	ASSVELAGSEQF
TRBV4-2	TRBJ1-2	ASSQELGQGGHYGYT
TRBV7-9	TRBJ1-2	ASSLVPGPKT
TRBV10-1	TRBJ2-1	ASSESGRDEQF
TRBV11-2	TRBJ2-1	ASSLRQDRGLNEQF
TRBV11-2	TRBJ2-7	ASSLVSGGYEQY
TRBV5-1	TRBJ2-1	ASSLVASGSGDEQF
TRBV5-1	TRBJ1-2	ASSLAGSRAANYGYT
TRBV4-2	TRBJ1-5	ASSFDRGQNQPQH
TRBV6-1	TRBJ2-7	ASSANRGEQY
TRBV19	TRBJ1-3	ASSIRDGGNTIY
TRBV6-1	TRBJ1-2	ASSAPRRAGEFYGYT
TRBV4-2	TRBJ2-5	ASSRILAGEGTQY
TRBV7-2	TRBJ2-3	ASSPRQSTDTQY